This T cell receptor (beta chain) was identified during a study of T cell responses to AZD1222 COVID-19 vaccine. Germline assignment: CDR1 KGHSH and CDR2 LQKENI. Trimming took 5 bases from V and 6 from J, leaving 20 bases between them. The CDR3 is 16 residues long. Sequencing was performed with immunoSEQ multiplex PCR; in TCRdb, only in-frame clones are kept and a portion is missing. This repertoire shows fewer than 90,000 clones, about 88% found once; its top ten account for around 7%. The receptor was derived from an adult who received the AZD1222 COVID-19 vaccine. The chain uses TRBV18 and TRBJ2-1, with D possibly being TRBD1 or TRBD2 (6 bases each). This sample comprised peripheral blood, obtained 28 days after the second AZD1222 dose. CDR3 amino acids: CASSSYGGQGSNEQFF. CDR3 nucleotide sequence: TGTGCCAGCTCATCCTACGGGGGACAAGGCTCCAATGAGCAGTTCTTC.